The present T cell receptor beta chain was sequenced within a study of blood T cells in healthy people across ages. Study-level results: Diversity estimates from one million T cells were considered underestimates. Compared with aged donors, long-lived donors showed fewer expanded clones, suggesting selection.

The amount of total RNA extracted per sample was at least 5.5 micrograms. CDR1 is SGHTA and CDR2 is FQGNSA in the germline V gene. The CDR3 loop spans 13 amino acids. Worth noting for this clonotype: Its antigen is unidentified.

Using a J-beta primer mix together with a sample-barcoded 5' primer, a second PCR was run for roughly 6 to 11 cycles. The study obtained at least 3 million CDR3-containing paired-end reads from every sample. TCRdb passed the 5' RACE reads through MiXCR, listing each CDR3 protein once. In the table there are 1.5 million to 2 million distinct CDR3 sequences, around half of which are singletons. This TCR was recovered from a woman aged 40 to 55 in good health. The gene calls are TRBV7-2 and TRBJ2-4; D not certain. TRBJ2-7 matches the DNA end more closely, so the J call is doubtful. The source material was blood. The CDR3 reads CASSRARPTEQYF. The CDR3 DNA sequence: TGTGCCAGCAGCCGGGCGAGACCTACCGAGCAGTACTTC.